This T cell receptor beta chain is from a study of human T cells and chemical hapten exposure. At the level of the study: The upper back received 0.01% DPC by patch testing, with results read at 6 days.

The CDR3 has 16 amino acids. V gave up 3 bases and J gave up 4 bases; unmatched junction bases: 8. Germline values: CDR1 LNHDA, CDR2 SQIVND (reference sequence). Indicated time point: pre-sensitization, week 0. Treatment denoted: therapeutic diphenylcyclopropenone sensitization with weekly scalp DPC. This clonotype has a count of ten or more. In the authors' workflow: Sampled TCR counts reached a median of around 89,000 per sample, with values ranging from roughly 23,224 to 700,000. Via MiXCR, TCRdb re-called the RACE reads, giving one row per CDR3 protein. For this entry, the V and J calls and clone size follow TCRdb and not the study's own pipeline. The sample has some 98,000 distinct CDR3 sequences, roughly a tenth seen once; the top ten hold under 3.5%.

The receptor was isolated from a woman between 55 and 75 years old with alopecia areata. Some clones in this sample may be carry-over from other donors' samples. The sequencing used whole blood, collected in connection with sensitization to the hapten diphenylcyclopropenone (DPC). This chain uses TRBV19 with TRBJ1-3; 8 nucleotides align to TRBD1. The CDR3 nucleotides are TGTGCCAGTAGTATGTCCGGTTGGACAGGGGGAAACACCATATATTTT. This sequence encodes CASSMSGWTGGNTIYF.